Listed below are T cell receptor beta chains from one sample, sequenced in a study of blood T cell repertoires in COVID-19. Libraries were prepared by immunoSEQ multiplex PCR; TCRdb keeps only in-frame clonotypes and omits some of them. The sample lists more than 300,000 clones, nearly 90% occurring once. The sequenced material came from PBMCs or T cells enriched from blood (not recorded which). These receptors were obtained from a woman in her 30s who had recovered from COVID-19. CDR3s include the opening cysteine and the closing phenylalanine or tryptophan. Fields, in order: D gene, V gene, J gene, clone size, CDR3 protein, CDR3 DNA. D genes are given only for firm matches. Where a row states a size, it is once, few, many or the class of an expanded clone; other rows omit it.

d_call: TRBD1
v_call: TRBV9
j_call: TRBJ2-1
clone_size: -
cdr3_aa: CASSVNRGNEQFF
cdr3_nt: TGTGCCAGCAGCGTCAACAGGGGCAATGAGCAGTTCTTC

d_call: -
v_call: TRBV5-1
j_call: TRBJ1-5
clone_size: -
cdr3_aa: CASSPGVSPNQPQHF
cdr3_nt: TGCGCCAGCAGTCCGGGGGTTTCTCCAAATCAGCCCCAGCATTTT

d_call: TRBD1
v_call: TRBV5-1
j_call: TRBJ1-2
clone_size: -
cdr3_aa: CASSHGQGRYGYTF
cdr3_nt: TGCGCCAGCAGCCACGGACAGGGGAGGTATGGCTACACCTTC

d_call: TRBD2
v_call: TRBV2
j_call: TRBJ2-5
clone_size: -
cdr3_aa: CASSERTSGETQYF
cdr3_nt: TGTGCCAGCAGTGAGCGGACTAGCGGGGAGACCCAGTACTTC

d_call: TRBD2
v_call: TRBV4-1
j_call: TRBJ2-1
clone_size: -
cdr3_aa: CASSQWRLSAGPGDNEQFF
cdr3_nt: TGCGCCAGCAGCCAATGGCGTCTTTCAGCGGGGCCTGGGGACAATGAGCAGTTCTTC

d_call: -
v_call: TRBV4-2
j_call: TRBJ1-1
clone_size: -
cdr3_aa: CASSLENNPSPEAFF
cdr3_nt: TGTGCCAGCAGCCTCGAGAATAATCCGTCCCCTGAAGCTTTCTTT

d_call: -
v_call: TRBV4-1
j_call: TRBJ1-1
clone_size: once
cdr3_aa: CASSQEAAVNTEAFF
cdr3_nt: TGCGCCAGCAGCCAAGAGGCGGCAGTTAACACTGAAGCTTTCTTT

d_call: TRBD1
v_call: TRBV3-1/TRBV3-2
j_call: TRBJ2-1
clone_size: -
cdr3_aa: CASSQDLGTAYNEQFF
cdr3_nt: TGTGCCAGCAGCCAAGATTTAGGGACAGCTTACAATGAGCAGTTCTTC

d_call: -
v_call: TRBV9
j_call: TRBJ2-1
clone_size: -
cdr3_aa: CASSTRGVFNEQFF
cdr3_nt: TGTGCCAGCAGCACCAGGGGGGTCTTCAATGAGCAGTTCTTC

d_call: TRBD1
v_call: TRBV6-5
j_call: TRBJ1-3
clone_size: -
cdr3_aa: CASSTGTGWGNTIYF
cdr3_nt: TGTGCCAGCAGTACTGGGACAGGGTGGGGAAACACCATATATTTT

d_call: TRBD2
v_call: TRBV27
j_call: TRBJ2-7
clone_size: -
cdr3_aa: CASKDGGTGPSEQYF
cdr3_nt: TGTGCCAGCAAAGACGGGGGGACCGGCCCCAGCGAGCAGTACTTC

d_call: -
v_call: TRBV21-1
j_call: TRBJ1-1
clone_size: -
cdr3_aa: CASSKEEREAMNTEAFF
cdr3_nt: TGTGCCAGCAGCAAAGAAGAGAGGGAAGCGATGAACACTGAAGCTTTCTTT

d_call: TRBD1
v_call: TRBV18
j_call: TRBJ2-5
clone_size: -
cdr3_aa: CASSPDRGLAPTQYF
cdr3_nt: TGTGCCAGCTCACCGGATAGGGGGCTCGCCCCGACCCAGTACTTC

d_call: -
v_call: TRBV11-2
j_call: TRBJ1-3
clone_size: -
cdr3_aa: CASSPGVSSGNTIYF
cdr3_nt: TGTGCCAGCAGCCCCGGGGTGAGCTCTGGAAACACCATATATTTT

d_call: TRBD2
v_call: TRBV4-1
j_call: TRBJ2-6
clone_size: -
cdr3_aa: CASSQEERGNSGANVLTF
cdr3_nt: TGCGCCAGCAGCCAAGAAGAGCGGGGGAACTCTGGGGCCAACGTCCTGACTTTC